This T cell receptor (beta chain) was sequenced during a study of cytomegalovirus exposure and HLA in healthy donors. Across the whole study: A preliminary data release comprised tens of millions of unique TCRs obtained from HLA-typed donors. Study-wide results and limits: As was reported, the classifier diagnosed cytomegalovirus status with high specificity and sensitivity. Later analysis suggested links between common viral pathogens and several top significant clusters.

A single count supports this clone. Antigen unknown. The V end lost 2 bases, the J end lost 7 bases, and 7 bases lay between the germline ends. CDR1 SGHNT and CDR2 YYREEE come from the germline V gene (reference sequence). This CDR3 spans 12 amino acids. Use of 60 Vbeta and 13 Jbeta primers characterized the PCR. Profiling relied on immunoSEQ multiplex PCR, and the TCRdb table lists in-frame clones only, not all of them. The table shows around 150,000 clones, with about 80% occurring only once. The chain carries TRBV5-4 and TRBJ2-1; D call uncertain. The clonotype comes from a man aged 25-45 years in good health and CMV-seropositive. Sequencing was done on a sample of PBMCs. The CDR3: CASSFLENEQFF. For the CDR3, the DNA is TGTGCCAGCAGCTTTTTAGAGAATGAGCAGTTCTTC.